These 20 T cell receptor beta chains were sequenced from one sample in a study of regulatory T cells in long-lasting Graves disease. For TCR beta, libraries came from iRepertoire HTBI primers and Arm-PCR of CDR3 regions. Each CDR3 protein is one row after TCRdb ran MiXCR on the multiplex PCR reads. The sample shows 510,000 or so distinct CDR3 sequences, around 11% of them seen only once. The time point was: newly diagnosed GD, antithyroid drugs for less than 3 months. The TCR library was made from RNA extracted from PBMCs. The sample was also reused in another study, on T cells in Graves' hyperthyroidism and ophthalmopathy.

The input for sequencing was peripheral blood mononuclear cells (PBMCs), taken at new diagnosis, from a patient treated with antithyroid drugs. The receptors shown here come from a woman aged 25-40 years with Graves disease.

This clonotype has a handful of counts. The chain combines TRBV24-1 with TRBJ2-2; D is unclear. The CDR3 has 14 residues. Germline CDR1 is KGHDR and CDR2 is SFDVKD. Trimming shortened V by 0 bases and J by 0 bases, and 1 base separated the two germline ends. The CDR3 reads CATSDLTNTGELFF. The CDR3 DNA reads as TGTGCCACCAGTGATTTGACGAACACCGGGGAGCTGTTTTTT.

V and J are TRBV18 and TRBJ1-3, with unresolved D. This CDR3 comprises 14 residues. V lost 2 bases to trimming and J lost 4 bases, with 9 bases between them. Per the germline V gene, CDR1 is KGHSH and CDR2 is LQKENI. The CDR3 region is CASSPSSAGNTIYF. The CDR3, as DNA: TGTGCCAGCTCACCATCCTCGGCGGGAAACACCATATATTTT.

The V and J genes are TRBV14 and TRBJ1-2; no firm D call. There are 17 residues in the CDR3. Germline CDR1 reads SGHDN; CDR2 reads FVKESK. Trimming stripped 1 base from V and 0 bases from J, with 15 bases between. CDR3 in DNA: TGTGCCAGCAGCCAAGGCCCCGCGGCCGCAGCTAACTATGGCTACACCTTC. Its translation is CASSQGPAAAANYGYTF.

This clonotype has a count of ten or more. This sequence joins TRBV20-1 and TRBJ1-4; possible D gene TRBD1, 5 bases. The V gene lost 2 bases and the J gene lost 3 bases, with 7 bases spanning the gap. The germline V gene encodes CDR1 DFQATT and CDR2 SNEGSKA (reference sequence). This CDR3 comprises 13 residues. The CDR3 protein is CSARQGANEKLFF. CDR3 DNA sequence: TGCAGTGCTAGACAGGGTGCTAATGAAAAACTGTTTTTT.

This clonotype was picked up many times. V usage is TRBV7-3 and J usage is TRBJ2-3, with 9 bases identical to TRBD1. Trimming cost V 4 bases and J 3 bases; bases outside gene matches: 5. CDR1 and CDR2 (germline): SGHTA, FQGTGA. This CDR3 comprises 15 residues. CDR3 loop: CASSWKQGATDTQYF. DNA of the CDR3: TGTGCCAGCAGCTGGAAACAGGGGGCTACAGATACGCAGTATTTT. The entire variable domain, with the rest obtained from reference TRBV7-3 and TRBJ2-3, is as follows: GAGVSQTPSNKVTEKGKYVELRCDPISGHTALYWYRQSLGQGPEFLIYFQGTGAADDSGLPNDRFFAVRPEGSVSTLKIQRTERGDSAVYLCASSWKQGATDTQYFGPGTRLTVL.

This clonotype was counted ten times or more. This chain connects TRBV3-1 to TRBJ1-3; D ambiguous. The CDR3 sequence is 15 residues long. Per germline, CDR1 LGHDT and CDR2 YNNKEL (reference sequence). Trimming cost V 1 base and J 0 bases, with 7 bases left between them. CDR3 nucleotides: TGTGCCAGCAGCCAAGGGCCCCCCTCTGGAAACACCATATATTTT. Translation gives CASSQGPPSGNTIYF.

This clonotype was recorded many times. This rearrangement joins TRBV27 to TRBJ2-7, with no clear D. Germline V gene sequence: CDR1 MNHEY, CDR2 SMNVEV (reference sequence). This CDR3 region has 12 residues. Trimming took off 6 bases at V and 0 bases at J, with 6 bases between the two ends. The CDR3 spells CASSFDSYEQYF. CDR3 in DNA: TGTGCCAGCAGCTTTGACTCCTACGAGCAGTACTTC.

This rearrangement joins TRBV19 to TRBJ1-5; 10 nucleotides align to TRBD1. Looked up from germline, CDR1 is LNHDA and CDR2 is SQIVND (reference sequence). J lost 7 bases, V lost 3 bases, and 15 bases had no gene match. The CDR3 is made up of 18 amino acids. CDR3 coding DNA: TGTGCCAGTAGTATGGGTGTGGGGACAGGGGCGCTCCAGCAGCCCCAGCATTTT. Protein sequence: CASSMGVGTGALQQPQHF.

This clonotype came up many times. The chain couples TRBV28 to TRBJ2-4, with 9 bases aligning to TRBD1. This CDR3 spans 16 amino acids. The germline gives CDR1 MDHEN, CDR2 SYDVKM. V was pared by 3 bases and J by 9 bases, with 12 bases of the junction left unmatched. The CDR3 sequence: CASSLGTGGMLTIQYF. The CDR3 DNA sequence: TGTGCCAGCAGTTTGGGTACAGGGGGCATGTTAACCATTCAGTACTTC.

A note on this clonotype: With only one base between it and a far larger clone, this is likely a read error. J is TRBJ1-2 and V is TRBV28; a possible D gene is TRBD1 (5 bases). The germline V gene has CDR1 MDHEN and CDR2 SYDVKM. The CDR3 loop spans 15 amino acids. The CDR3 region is CASSSRRAQEYGCTF. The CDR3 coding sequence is TGTGCCAGCAGCTCCCGCAGGGCGCAAGAGTATGGCTGCACCTTC.

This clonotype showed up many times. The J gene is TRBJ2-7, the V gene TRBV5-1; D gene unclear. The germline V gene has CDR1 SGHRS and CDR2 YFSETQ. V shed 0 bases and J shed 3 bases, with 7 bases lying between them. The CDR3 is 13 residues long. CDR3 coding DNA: TGCGCCAGCAGCTTGGGCCACCTCTACGAGCAGTACTTC. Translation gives CASSLGHLYEQYF.

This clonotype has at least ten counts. DNA for the CDR3: TGTGCCAGCAAGAAGGGACTCCACACTGAAGCTTTCTTT. Its translation: CASKKGLHTEAFF. The chain links TRBV6-1 to TRBJ1-1; possibly TRBD1 for D (5 bases). The V gene lost 7 bases and the J gene lost 3 bases, with 12 bases spanning the gap. Germline V gene lookup returns CDR1 MNHNS and CDR2 SASEGT. This CDR3 region has 13 residues.

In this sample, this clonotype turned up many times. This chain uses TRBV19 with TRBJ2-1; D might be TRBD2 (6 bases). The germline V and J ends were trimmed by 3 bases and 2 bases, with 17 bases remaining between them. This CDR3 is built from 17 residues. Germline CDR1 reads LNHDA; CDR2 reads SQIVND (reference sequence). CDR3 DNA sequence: TGTGCCAGTAGTATTACCCGGGGGAGCGGTACCTACAATGAGCAGTTCTTC. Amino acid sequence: CASSITRGSGTYNEQFF. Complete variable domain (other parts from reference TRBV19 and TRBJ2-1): DGGITQSPKYLFRKEGQNVTLSCEQNLNHDAMYWYRQDPGQGLRLIYYSQIVNDFQKGDIAEGYSVSREKKESFPLTVTSAQKNPTAFYLCASSITRGSGTYNEQFFGPGTRLTVL.

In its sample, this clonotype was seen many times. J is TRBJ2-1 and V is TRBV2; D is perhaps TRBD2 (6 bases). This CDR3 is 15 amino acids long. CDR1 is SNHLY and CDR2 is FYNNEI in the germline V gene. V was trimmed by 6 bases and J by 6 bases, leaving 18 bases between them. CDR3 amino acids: CASSPGTFGSNEQFF. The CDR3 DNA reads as TGTGCCAGCAGCCCCGGGACTTTCGGGAGCAATGAGCAGTTCTTC.

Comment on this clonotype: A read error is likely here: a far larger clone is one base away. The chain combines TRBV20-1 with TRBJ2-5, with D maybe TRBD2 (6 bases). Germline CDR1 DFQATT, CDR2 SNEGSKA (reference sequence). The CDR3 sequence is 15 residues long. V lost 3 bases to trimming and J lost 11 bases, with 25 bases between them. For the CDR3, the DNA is TGCAGTGCTAGTCTAGCGCGGGATGCCTACAATGAGCAGTACTTC. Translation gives CSASLARDAYNEQYF.

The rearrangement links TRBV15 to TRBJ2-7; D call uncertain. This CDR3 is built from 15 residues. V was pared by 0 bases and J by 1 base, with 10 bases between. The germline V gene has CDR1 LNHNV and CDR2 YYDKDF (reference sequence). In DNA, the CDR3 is TGTGCCACCAGCAGAGATACGGGCCTATCCTACGAGCAGTACTTC. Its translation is CATSRDTGLSYEQYF.

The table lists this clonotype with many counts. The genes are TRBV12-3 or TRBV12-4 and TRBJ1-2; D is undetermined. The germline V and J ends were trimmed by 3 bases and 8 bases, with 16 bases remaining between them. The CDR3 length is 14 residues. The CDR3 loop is CASSFGSSMVGYTF. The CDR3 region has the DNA TGTGCCAGCAGTTTCGGGAGTTCTATGGTAGGCTACACCTTC.

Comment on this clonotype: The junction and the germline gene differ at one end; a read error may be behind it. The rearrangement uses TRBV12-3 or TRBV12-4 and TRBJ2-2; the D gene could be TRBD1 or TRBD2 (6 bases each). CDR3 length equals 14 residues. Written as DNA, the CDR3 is TGTGCCAGCAGTACCAGGGGAGGCACCGGGGAGCTGCTTTTT. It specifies CASSTRGGTGELLF.

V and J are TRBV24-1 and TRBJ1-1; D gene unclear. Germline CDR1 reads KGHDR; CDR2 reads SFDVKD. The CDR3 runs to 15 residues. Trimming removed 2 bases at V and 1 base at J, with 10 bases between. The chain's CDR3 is CATSDSRTGNTEAFF. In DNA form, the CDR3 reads TGTGCCACCAGTGATTCACGGACGGGGAACACTGAAGCTTTCTTT.

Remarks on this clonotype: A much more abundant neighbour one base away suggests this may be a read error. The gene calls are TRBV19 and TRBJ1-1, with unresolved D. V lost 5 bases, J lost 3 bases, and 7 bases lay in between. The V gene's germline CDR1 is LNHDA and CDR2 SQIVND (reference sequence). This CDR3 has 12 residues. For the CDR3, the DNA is TGTGCCAGTAGTGGGGAGGACACTGAAGCTTTCTTT. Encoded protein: CASSGEDTEAFF.